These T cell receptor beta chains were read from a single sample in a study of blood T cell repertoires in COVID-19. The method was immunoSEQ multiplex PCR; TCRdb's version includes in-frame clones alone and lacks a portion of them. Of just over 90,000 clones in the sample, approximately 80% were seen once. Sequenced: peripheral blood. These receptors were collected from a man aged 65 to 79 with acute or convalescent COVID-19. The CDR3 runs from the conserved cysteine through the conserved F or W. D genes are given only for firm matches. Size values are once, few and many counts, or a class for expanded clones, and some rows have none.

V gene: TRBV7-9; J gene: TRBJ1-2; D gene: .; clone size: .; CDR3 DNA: TGTGCCAGCAGCTTAGCGCAGGTAGCTAACTATGGCTACACCTTC; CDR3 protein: CASSLAQVANYGYTF
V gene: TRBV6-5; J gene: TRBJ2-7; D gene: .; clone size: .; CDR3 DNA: TGTGCCAGCAGTTACGCCAGGGGTGTTTACGACGAGCAGTACTTC; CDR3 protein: CASSYARGVYDEQYF
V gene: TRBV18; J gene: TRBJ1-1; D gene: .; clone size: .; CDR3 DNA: TGTGCCAGCTCACTAAACCACGGGAACACTGAAGCTTTCTTT; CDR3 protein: CASSLNHGNTEAFF
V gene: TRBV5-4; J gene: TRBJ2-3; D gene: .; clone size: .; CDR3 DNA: TGTGCCAGCAGCTTGGAAAGGGGGGATACGCAGTATTTT; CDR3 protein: CASSLERGDTQYF
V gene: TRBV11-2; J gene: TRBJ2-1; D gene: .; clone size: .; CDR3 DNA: TGTGCCAGCAGTCGTAGTGGTCGGATCGAGGCCTCCTACAATGAGCAGTTCTTC; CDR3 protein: CASSRSGRIEASYNEQFF
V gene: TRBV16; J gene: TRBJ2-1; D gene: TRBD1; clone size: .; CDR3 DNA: TGTGCCAGCAGCCCTGGGACAGGGAGCAATGAGCAGTTCTTC; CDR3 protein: CASSPGTGSNEQFF
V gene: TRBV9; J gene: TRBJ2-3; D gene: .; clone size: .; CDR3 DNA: TGTGCCAGCAGCGTAGTTGGCCACACAGATACGCAGTATTTT; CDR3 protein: CASSVVGHTDTQYF
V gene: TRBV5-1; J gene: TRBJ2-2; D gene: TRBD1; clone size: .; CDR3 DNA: TGCGCCAGCAGCTTGCGGACAGGGGAAACCGGGGAGCTGTTTTTT; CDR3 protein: CASSLRTGETGELFF
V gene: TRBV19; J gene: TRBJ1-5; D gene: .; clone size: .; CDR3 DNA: TGTGCCAGTAGTATAGATCGACAGGAGCAGCGGACCCAGCATTTT; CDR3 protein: CASSIDRQEQRTQHF
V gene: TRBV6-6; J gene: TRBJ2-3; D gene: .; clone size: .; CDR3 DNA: TGTGCCAGCAGTCCACCTTCTATTCGAGCGGCAGATACGCAGTATTTT; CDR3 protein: CASSPPSIRAADTQYF
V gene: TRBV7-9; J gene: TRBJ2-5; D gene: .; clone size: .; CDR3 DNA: TGTGCCAGCCTTCCCCAGAGCGGCGAGACCCAGTACTTC; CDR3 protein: CASLPQSGETQYF
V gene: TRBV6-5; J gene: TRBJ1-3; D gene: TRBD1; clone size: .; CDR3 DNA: TGTGCCAGCAGCGGGACAGGGATTCGCAACACCATATATTTT; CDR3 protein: CASSGTGIRNTIYF
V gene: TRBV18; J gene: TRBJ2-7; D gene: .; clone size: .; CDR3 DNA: TGTGCCAGCTCACCAAGGGGCAGGGGTTACGAGCAGTACTTC; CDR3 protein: CASSPRGRGYEQYF
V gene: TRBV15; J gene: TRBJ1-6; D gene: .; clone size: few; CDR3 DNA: TGTGCCACCAGCAGAGATTTGACGGACTTTAATTCACCCCTCCACTTT; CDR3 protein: CATSRDLTDFNSPLHF
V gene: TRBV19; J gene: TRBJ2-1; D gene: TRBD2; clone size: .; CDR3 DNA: TGTGCCAGTAGTGTGGCTAGCGGGCGGATAATAGGTGAGCAGTTCTTC; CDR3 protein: CASSVASGRIIGEQFF
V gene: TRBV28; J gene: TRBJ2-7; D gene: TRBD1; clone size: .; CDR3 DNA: TGTGCCAGCAGCCTATTTTATCCCCCGAAGGGACAGGCGCCGGACGAGCAGTACTTC; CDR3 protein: CASSLFYPPKGQAPDEQYF
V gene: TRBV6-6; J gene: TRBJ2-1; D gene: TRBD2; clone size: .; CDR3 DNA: TGTGCCAGCAGTTCGACGGGACTAGTAGAGTTCTTC; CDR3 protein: CASSSTGLVEFF
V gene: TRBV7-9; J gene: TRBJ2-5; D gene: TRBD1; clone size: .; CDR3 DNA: TGTGCCAGCAGCCCGGGACAGTATAGCACCCAGTACTTC; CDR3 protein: CASSPGQYSTQYF
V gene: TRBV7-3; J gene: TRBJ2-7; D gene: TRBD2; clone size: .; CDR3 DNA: TGTGCCAGCAGCTTATGGGCGGGAGGGCGTTGGGAGCAGTACTTC; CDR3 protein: CASSLWAGGRWEQYF
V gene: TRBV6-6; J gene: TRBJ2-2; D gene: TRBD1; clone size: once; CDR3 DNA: TGTGCCAGCAGTGCGACAGGGGTGGCCGGGGAGCTGTTTTTT; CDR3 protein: CASSATGVAGELFF
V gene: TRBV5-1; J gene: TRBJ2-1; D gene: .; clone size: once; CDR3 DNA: TGCGCCAGCCGGGTTTTACAGGGAAATGAGCAGTTCTTC; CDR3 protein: CASRVLQGNEQFF
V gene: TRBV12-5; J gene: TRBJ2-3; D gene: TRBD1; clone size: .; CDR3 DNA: TGTGCTAGTGGTTTATCATCCTTGACAGGGGTCACAGATACGCAGTATTTT; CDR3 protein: CASGLSSLTGVTDTQYF
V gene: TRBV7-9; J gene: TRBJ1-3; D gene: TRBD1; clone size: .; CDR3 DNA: TGTGCCAGCAGCCCGGCGGAGACAGGGGCCGGAAACACCATATATTTT; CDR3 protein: CASSPAETGAGNTIYF
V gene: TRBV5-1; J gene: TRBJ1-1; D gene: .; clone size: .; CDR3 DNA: TGCGCCAGCAGCTTGGGTCAGGCGTTTAACACTGAAGCTTTCTTT; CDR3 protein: CASSLGQAFNTEAFF
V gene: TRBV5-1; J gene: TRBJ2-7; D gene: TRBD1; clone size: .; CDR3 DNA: TGCGCCAGCAGCTTTGAGACAGGGGCCTACGAGCAGTACTTC; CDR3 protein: CASSFETGAYEQYF
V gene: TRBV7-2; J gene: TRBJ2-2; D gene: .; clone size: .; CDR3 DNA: TGTGCCAGCAGCTTGAGGCAGACGAACACCGGGGAGCTGTTTTTT; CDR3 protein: CASSLRQTNTGELFF
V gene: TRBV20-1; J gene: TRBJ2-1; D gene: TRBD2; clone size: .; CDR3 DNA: TGCAGTGCTAGTGGGCTAGCGGGAGTTTACAATGAGCAGTTCTTC; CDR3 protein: CSASGLAGVYNEQFF
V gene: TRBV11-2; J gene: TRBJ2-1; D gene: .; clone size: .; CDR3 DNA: TGTGCCAGCAGCTTACTAGCCTCCTACAATGAGCAGTTCTTC; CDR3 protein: CASSLLASYNEQFF
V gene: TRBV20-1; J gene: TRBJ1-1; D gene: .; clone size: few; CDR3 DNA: TGCAGTGCTAGTCGAGGGAACACTGAAGCTTTCTTT; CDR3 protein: CSASRGNTEAFF
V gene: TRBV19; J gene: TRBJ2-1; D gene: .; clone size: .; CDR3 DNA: TGTGCCAGTAGTATAGGGCTAGGTAATGAGCAGTTCTTC; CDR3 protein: CASSIGLGNEQFF
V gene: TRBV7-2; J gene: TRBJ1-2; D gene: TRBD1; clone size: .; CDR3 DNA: TGTGCCAGCAGCCCACAGGACAGGGGAGTGTGGGGCTACACCTTC; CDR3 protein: CASSPQDRGVWGYTF
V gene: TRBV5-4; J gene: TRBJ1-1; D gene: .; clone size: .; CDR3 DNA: TGTGCCAGCAGCTTGGATGGGCAGGGGGCTTTCTTT; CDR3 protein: CASSLDGQGAFF
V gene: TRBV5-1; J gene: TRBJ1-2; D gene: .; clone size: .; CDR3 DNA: TGCGCCAGCCGTGGATGGCAGGGCAAAGGTGGCTACACCTTC; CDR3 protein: CASRGWQGKGGYTF
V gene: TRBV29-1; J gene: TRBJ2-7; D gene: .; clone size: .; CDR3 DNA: TGCAGCGCCCGAGGTGACAGCTTTGATTACTACGAGCAGTACTTC; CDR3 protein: CSARGDSFDYYEQYF
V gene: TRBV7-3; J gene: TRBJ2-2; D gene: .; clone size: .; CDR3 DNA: TGTGCCAGCAGCTTATCAGGGGTGAACACCGGGGAGCTGTTTTTT; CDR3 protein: CASSLSGVNTGELFF
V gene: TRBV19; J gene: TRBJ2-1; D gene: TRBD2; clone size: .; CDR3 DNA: TGTGCCTGCTCTAGCGGGGGGACCTACAATGAGCAGTTCTTC; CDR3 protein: CACSSGGTYNEQFF
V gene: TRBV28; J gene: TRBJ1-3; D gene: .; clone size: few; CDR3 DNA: TGTGCCAGCAGTACAAACAGGCTCCTCAAAGGAAACACCATATATTTT; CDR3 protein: CASSTNRLLKGNTIYF
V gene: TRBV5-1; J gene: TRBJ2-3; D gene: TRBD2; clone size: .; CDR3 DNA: TGCGCCAGCAGCTTGGGGACAGGTCCACTAACTACTAGCGGGGTGGCAGATACGCAGTATTTT; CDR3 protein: CASSLGTGPLTTSGVADTQYF
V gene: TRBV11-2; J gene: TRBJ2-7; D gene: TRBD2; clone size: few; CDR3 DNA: TGTGCCAGCAGCCCGACTAGCGGGAGTTACGAGCAGTACTTC; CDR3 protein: CASSPTSGSYEQYF
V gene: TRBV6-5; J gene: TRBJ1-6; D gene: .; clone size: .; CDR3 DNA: TGTGCCAGCAGTCGTAGGGGGTTAAATTCACCCCTCCACTTT; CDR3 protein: CASSRRGLNSPLHF
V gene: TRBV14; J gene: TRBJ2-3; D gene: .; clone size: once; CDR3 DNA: TGTGCCAGCAGCCCTGGAGGATATACGCAGTATTTT; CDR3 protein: CASSPGGYTQYF
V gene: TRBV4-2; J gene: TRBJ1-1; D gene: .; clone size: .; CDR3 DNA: TGTGCCAGCAGCCAAGACTTATCGGAGGGCGGCACTGAAGCTTTCTTT; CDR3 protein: CASSQDLSEGGTEAFF
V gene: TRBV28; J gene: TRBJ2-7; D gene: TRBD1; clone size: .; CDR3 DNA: TGTGCCAGCAGTTCCGGACAGGGGAGAAACTACGAGCAGTACTTC; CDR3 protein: CASSSGQGRNYEQYF
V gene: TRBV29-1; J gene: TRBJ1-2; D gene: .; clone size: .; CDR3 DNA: TGCAGCGTTGATTCGGGGTTCCCAAATGGCTACACCTTC; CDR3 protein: CSVDSGFPNGYTF
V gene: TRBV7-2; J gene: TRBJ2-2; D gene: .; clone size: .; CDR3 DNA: TGTGCCAGCAGCTTAGGACGGGCTAAACAGGGGAACACCGGGGAGCTGTTTTTT; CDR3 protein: CASSLGRAKQGNTGELFF
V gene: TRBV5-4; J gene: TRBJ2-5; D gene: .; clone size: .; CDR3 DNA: TGTGCCAGCAGCTTGGAAATAGAAGAGACCCAGTACTTC; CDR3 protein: CASSLEIEETQYF
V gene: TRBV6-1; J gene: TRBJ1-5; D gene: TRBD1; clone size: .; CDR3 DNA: TGTGCCAGCAGTGAAGGAGGAACAGGGGGACCTCAGCCCCAGCATTTT; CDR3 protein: CASSEGGTGGPQPQHF
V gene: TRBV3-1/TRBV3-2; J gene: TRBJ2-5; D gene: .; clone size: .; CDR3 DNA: TGTGCCAGCAGCCAGTCACTCGGGGACCAAGAGACCCAGTACTTC; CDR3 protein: CASSQSLGDQETQYF
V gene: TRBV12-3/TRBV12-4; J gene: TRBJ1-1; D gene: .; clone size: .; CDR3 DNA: TGTGCCAGCAGCGCACAGGAGGGAGCTTTCTTT; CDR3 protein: CASSAQEGAFF
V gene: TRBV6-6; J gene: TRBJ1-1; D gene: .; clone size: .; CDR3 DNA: TGTGCCAGCAGTTACTCAATGGCAGGGGTACCTGAAGCTTTCTTT; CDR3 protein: CASSYSMAGVPEAFF
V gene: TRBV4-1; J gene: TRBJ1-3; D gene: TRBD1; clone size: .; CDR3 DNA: TGCGCCAGCAGGCCAGGGGCGGGACAGGGGTTAAACACCATATATTTT; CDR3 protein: CASRPGAGQGLNTIYF
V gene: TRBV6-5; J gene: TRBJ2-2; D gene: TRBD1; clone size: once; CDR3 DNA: TGTGCCAGCAGTAGAAGACAGGGGAACACCGGGGAGCTGTTTTTT; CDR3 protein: CASSRRQGNTGELFF
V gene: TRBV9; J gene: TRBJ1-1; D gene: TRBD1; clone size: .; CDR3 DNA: TGTGCCAGCAGCGGAACAGGGGTAGGTGTGACTGAAGCTTTCTTT; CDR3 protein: CASSGTGVGVTEAFF